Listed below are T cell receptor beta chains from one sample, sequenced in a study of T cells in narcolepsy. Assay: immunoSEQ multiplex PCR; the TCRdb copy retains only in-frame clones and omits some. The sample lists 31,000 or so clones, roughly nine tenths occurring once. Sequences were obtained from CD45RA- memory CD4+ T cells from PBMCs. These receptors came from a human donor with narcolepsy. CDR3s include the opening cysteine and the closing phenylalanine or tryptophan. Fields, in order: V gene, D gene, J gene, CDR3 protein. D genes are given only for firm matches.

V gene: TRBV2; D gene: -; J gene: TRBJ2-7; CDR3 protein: CASSGRQEGYEQYF
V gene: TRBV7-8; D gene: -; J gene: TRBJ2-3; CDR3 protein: CASSSHGRTDTQYF
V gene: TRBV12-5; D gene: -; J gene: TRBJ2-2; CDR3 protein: CASGTGATNTGELFF
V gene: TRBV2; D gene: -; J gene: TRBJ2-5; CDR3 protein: CASSERNQGTETQYF
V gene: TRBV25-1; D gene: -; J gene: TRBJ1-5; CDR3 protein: CASTPQGNNQPQHF
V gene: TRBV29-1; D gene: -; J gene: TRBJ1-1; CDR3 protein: CSVSPGPGSTEAFF
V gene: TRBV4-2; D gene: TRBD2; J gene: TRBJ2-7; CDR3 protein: CASSPSGLAGGIYEQYF
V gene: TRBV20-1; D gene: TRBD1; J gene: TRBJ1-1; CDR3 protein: CSAKDRAEAFF
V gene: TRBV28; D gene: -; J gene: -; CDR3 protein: CASSSPGAFYEQYF
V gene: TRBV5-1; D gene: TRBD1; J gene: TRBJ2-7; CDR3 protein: CASSHTPGQGVEQYF
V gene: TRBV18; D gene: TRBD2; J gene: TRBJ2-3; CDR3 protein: CASSSLLAGDTDTQYF
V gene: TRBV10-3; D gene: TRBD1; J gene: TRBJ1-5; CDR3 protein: CAISRTGQGQPQHF